The T cell receptor (beta chain) described here comes from a study of shared clonotypes between healthy human individuals. Profiled with immunoSEQ multiplex PCR; TCRdb holds only in-frame clones, not every one. The sample shows approximately 2.5 million clones, approximately 94% of them seen only once. With respect to this clone: Its antigen is unknown.

Study results and caveats: A reduction in generation probabilities was seen for non-shared clonotypes relative to those shared by all four donors.

The CDR3 loop spans 12 amino acids. V gave up 5 bases and J gave up 1 base, with 3 bases separating them. Per the germline V gene, CDR1 is SEHNR and CDR2 is FQNEAQ (reference sequence). The sequenced material came from naive CD4+ T cells sorted from blood. Subset reported: CD45RA+ positively selected. The chain recombines TRBV7-9 with TRBJ2-1, with D uncertain. The sequence was obtained from a young man in good health. Here the CDR3 DNA reads TGTGCCAGCAGCGGGTCCTACAATGAGCAGTTCTTC. Its translation is CASSGSYNEQFF.